The clone carrying this TCR beta chain was seen ten or more times. Its antigen is currently unknown. The data belong to a study of T cells in Graves' hyperthyroidism and ophthalmopathy. Notes on the study in general: The model identified upcoming ophthalmopathy a median approximately six months ahead of onset.

Uncontrolled infection, other autoimmune disease, pregnancy and lactation each barred patients from inclusion. Clinical symptoms, serum thyroxine and TRAb, thyroid ultrasound and orbital computed tomography together formed the diagnostic basis. Germline-derived CDR1 and CDR2 are MNHEY and SMNVEV (reference sequence). CDR3 size: 16 residues. Trimming pared 6 bases from V and 0 bases from J, leaving 18 bases between. Amplified regions were TCR beta CDR3 sequences from RNA transcripts. TCR CDR3 regions were first amplified by RT-PCR with HTBI primers. Via MiXCR, TCRdb re-called the multiplex PCR reads, giving one row per CDR3 protein. Of about 690,000 distinct CDR3 sequences detected, 15% to 20% appear once; the ten largest clones hold about 16%.

The TCR comes from a middle-aged man with Graves' hyperthyroidism. The rearrangement links TRBV27 to TRBJ2-7; D is unresolved. The sample was blood. The CDR3 loop reads CASRSTSRTYSYEQYF. The CDR3 nucleotides read TGTGCCAGCAGGTCAACCTCACGGACGTACTCCTACGAGCAGTACTTC.